Sequencing of this T cell receptor beta chain was carried out in a study of OX40 agonist ivuxolimab in advanced cancers. Germline V gene sequence: CDR1 LNHNV, CDR2 YYDKDF (reference sequence). This CDR3 is built from 14 residues. Between the trimmed V and J ends, which lost 1 base and 1 base, there was a span of 6 bases. This clone was seen just once. Sequencing was performed with immunoSEQ multiplex PCR; in TCRdb, only in-frame clones are kept and a portion is missing. This table holds around 87,000 clones, 90% to 95% found once. The chain combines TRBV15 with TRBJ2-3; D gene ambiguous. The sample in question was CD4+ or CD8+ T cells sorted from blood, obtained in a trial of the OX40 agonist ivuxolimab. This receptor was taken from an adult with an advanced solid tumor such as melanoma, head and neck, liver or kidney cancer. CDR3 bases: TGTGCCACCAGCAGAGTGAAAGGCACAGATACGCAGTATTTT. This translates into CATSRVKGTDTQYF. Complete variable domain (other parts from reference TRBV15 and TRBJ2-3): DAMVIQNPRYQVTQFGKPVTLSCSQTLNHNVMYWYQQKSSQAPKLLFHYYDKDFNNEADTPDNFQSRRPNTSFCFLDIRSPGLGDTAMYLCATSRVKGTDTQYFGPGTRLTVL.